The 28 T cell receptor beta chains given below trace back to one sample, sequenced in a study of T cell repertoires in cytomegalovirus infection. In TCRdb, the reads were re-called with MiXCR into one record per CDR3 protein. The table lists roughly 630,000 distinct CDR3 sequences, approximately 24% of them singletons. Sequenced material: CD8+ T cells from PBMCs. The receptors here all came from a human donor in good health (CMV status not recorded). Some clones in this sample may be carry-over from other donors' samples.

The CDR3 region is CASSYSSLTEAFF. DNA for the CDR3: TGTGCCAGCAGTTACTCGTCCCTCACTGAAGCTTTCTTT. The chain has TRBV6-5 and TRBJ1-1, with D hard to call. Germline assignment: CDR1 MNHEY and CDR2 SVGAGI. The CDR3 spans 13 residues. V lost 0 bases, J lost 4 bases, and 6 bases lay in between.

In this sample, this clonotype turned up many times. The V gene is TRBV7-9, the J gene TRBJ1-5, with D tentatively TRBD1 (6 bases). Germline V gene data show CDR1 as SEHNR and CDR2 as FQNEAQ (reference sequence). The CDR3 consists of 15 residues. Trimming removed 5 bases from V and 5 bases from J, with 16 bases in between. The CDR3 reads CASSLGRGGYQPQHF. DNA of the CDR3: TGTGCCAGCAGCCTCGGGAGGGGGGGCTATCAGCCCCAGCATTTT.

This clonotype was picked up many times. This sequence joins TRBV7-2 and TRBJ2-7; D gene unclear. The CDR3 is 13 residues long. CDR1 is SGHTA and CDR2 is FQGNSA in the germline V gene. Trimming stripped 0 bases from V and 6 bases from J, with 9 bases between. The CDR3 sequence is CASSLAAASEQYV. DNA for the CDR3: TGTGCCAGCAGCTTAGCGGCCGCTTCCGAGCAGTACGTC.

A word on this clonotype: At one end, the junction sequence differs from germline, possibly due to a read error. This sequence joins TRBV14 and TRBJ1-4, with D uncertain. CDR1 is SGHDN, CDR2 FVKESK, per germline. The CDR3 is made up of 14 amino acids. In nucleotides, the CDR3 is TGTGCCAGCAGCCAAGACCAGGCGGCTGAAAAACTGGTTTTT. Protein product: CASSQDQAAEKLVF.

The chain couples TRBV11-3 to TRBJ2-5; D call uncertain. V was shortened by 4 bases and J by 4 bases, with 19 bases between the two germline ends. Germline CDR1 and CDR2: SGHNT and YENEEA. CDR3 size: 16 residues. CDR3 DNA sequence: TGTGCCAGCAGCTCCAATGCCGGGCCCCCTGCAGAGACCCAGTACTTC. Translated: CASSSNAGPPAETQYF.

This clonotype was seen a handful of times. The CDR3 DNA follows: TGTGCCAGCAGCGGACAGGGAAGGAACACCGGGGAGCTGTTTTTT. Protein sequence: CASSGQGRNTGELFF. The chain couples TRBV7-9 to TRBJ2-2; TRBD1 aligns across 8 bases. This CDR3 comprises 15 residues. The germline V gene has CDR1 SEHNR and CDR2 FQNEAQ (reference sequence). With V trimmed by 5 bases and J by 1 base, 3 bases remained unmatched. Complete variable domain (other parts from reference TRBV7-9 and TRBJ2-2): DTGVSQNPRHKITKRGQNVTFRCDPISEHNRLYWYRQTLGQGPEFLTYFQNEAQLEKSRLLSDRFSAERPKGSFSTLEIQRTEQGDSAMYLCASSGQGRNTGELFFGEGSRLTVL.

This clonotype was seen many times. V gene TRBV7-9 combines with J gene TRBJ1-6; a possible D gene is TRBD1 (6 bases). The germline V gene encodes CDR1 SEHNR and CDR2 FQNEAQ (reference sequence). V dropped 0 bases and J dropped 7 bases, with 16 bases sitting between them. CDR3 length: 17 residues. The CDR3 nucleotides read TGTGCCAGCAGCTTAGCACTCAGGCAGGGGTCCAATTCACCCCTCCACTTT. It specifies CASSLALRQGSNSPLHF.

The V and J genes are TRBV29-1 and TRBJ2-2; D is uncertain. Trimming left V 4 bases short and J 7 bases short, with 13 bases between. The CDR3 sequence is 13 residues long. From germline, CDR1 is SQVTM and CDR2 ANQGSEA. CDR3 nucleotides: TGCAGCGTTGTCCCCAGATTGGACGGGGAGCTGTTTTTT. It translates to CSVVPRLDGELFF.

This clonotype was recorded a few times. The gene calls are TRBV28 and TRBJ2-3, with TRBD2 matching 8 bases. V was pared by 3 bases and J by 0 bases, with 5 bases of the junction left unmatched. The CDR3 spans 16 residues. The V gene's germline CDR1 is MDHEN and CDR2 SYDVKM. CDR3 coding DNA: TGTGCCAGCAGTTTCAGGACTAGCAGAAGCACAGATACGCAGTATTTT. This codes for CASSFRTSRSTDTQYF.

Many counts were recorded for this clonotype. The chain employs TRBV6-6 and TRBJ2-1; the D gene is possibly TRBD1 (6 bases). V shed 5 bases and J shed 2 bases, with 10 bases lying between them. The germline V gene has CDR1 MNHNY and CDR2 SVGAGI (reference sequence). The CDR3 runs to 14 residues. CDR3 loop: CASSDRSPYNEQFF. For the CDR3, the DNA is TGTGCCAGCAGTGACAGGTCCCCCTACAATGAGCAGTTCTTC.

This chain uses TRBV10-3 with TRBJ2-1, with D possibly TRBD1 on 5 matching bases. In germline, CDR1 is ENHRY, CDR2 SYGVKD. CDR3 length equals 13 residues. The V end was cut by 7 bases, the J end by 5 bases, with 12 bases between. For the CDR3, the DNA is TGTGCCATCACCCTTGGGGCCGACAATGAGCAGTTCTTC. This translates into CAITLGADNEQFF.

This clonotype was picked up many times. The J gene is TRBJ2-3, the V gene TRBV7-9, with 9 nucleotides matching TRBD2. V was clipped by 0 bases and J by 4 bases; unmatched bases: 14. The germline gives CDR1 SEHNR, CDR2 FQNEAQ (reference sequence). The CDR3 is 19 amino acids. The DNA for the CDR3 is TGTGCCAGCAGCTTAGCAGACCGCCTAGCGGGGATATCCGCAGATACGCAGTATTTT. This translates into CASSLADRLAGISADTQYF.

The chain has TRBV19 and TRBJ1-1; TRBD1 matches 9 bases. After removal of 5 bases from V and 6 bases from J, the junction contained 7 bases not matched to a gene. The CDR3 is 14 residues long. Germline V gives CDR1 LNHDA, CDR2 SQIVND (reference sequence). The CDR3 region has the DNA TGTGCCAGTAGTTCGACAGGGGGAAGCGCTGAAGCTTTCTTT. It encodes CASSSTGGSAEAFF.

This clonotype was detected ten times or more. This sequence joins TRBV7-8 and TRBJ2-1; possible D gene TRBD1, 6 bases. Germline lookup yields CDR1 SGHVS and CDR2 FQNEAQ. V was trimmed by 4 bases and J by 8 bases, leaving 6 bases between them. This CDR3 is built from 11 residues. The CDR3 bases are TGTGCCAGCAGCTCAGGGGATGAGCAGTTCTTC. It yields the protein CASSSGDEQFF.

The chain recombines TRBV12-3 or TRBV12-4 with TRBJ1-4; D is uncertain. Trimming removed 5 bases at V and 7 bases at J, with 17 bases between. This CDR3 contains 15 residues. The CDR3 reads CASSPYSGQAEKLFF. The CDR3 DNA reads as TGTGCCAGCAGTCCATACTCCGGGCAGGCTGAAAAACTGTTTTTT.

The sample holds many counts of this clonotype. The chain recombines TRBV7-6 with TRBJ2-1, with D perhaps TRBD1 (6 bases). Germline lookup yields CDR1 SGHVS and CDR2 FNYEAQ. The CDR3 sequence is 15 residues long. The V end lost 10 bases, the J end lost 3 bases, and 19 bases lay between the germline ends. Here the CDR3 reads CATSEAGANYNEQFF. CDR3 DNA sequence: TGTGCCACATCCGAGGCAGGGGCCAACTACAATGAGCAGTTCTTC. The full variable domain, rest sourced from reference TRBV7-6 and TRBJ2-1, is GAGVSQSPRYKVTKRGQDVALRCDPISGHVSLYWYRQALGQGPEFLTYFNYEAQQDKSGLPNDRFSAERPEGSISTLTIQRTEQRDSAMYRCATSEAGANYNEQFFGPGTRLTVL.

About this clonotype: The junction shows a germline mismatch at one end, possibly a read error. The chain uses TRBV11-2 and TRBJ1-5; perhaps TRBD1 as D (6 bases). Germline V gene sequence: CDR1 SGHAT, CDR2 FQNNGV. This CDR3 comprises 15 residues. CDR3 bases: TGTGCCAGCAGCTTACTCGGGACACGAAATCAGTCCCAGCATTTT. Its translation is CASSLLGTRNQSQHF. Filled out from reference TRBV11-2 and TRBJ1-5, the complete variable domain reads EAGVAQSPRYKIIEKRQSVAFWCNPISGHATLYWYQQILGQGPKLLIQFQNNGVVDDSQLPKDRFSAERLKGVDSTLKIQPAKLEDSAVYLCASSLLGTRNQSQHFGDGTRLSIL.

This clonotype was observed a handful of times. The V call is TRBV20-1, the J call TRBJ2-1, with 13 bases fitting TRBD2. Unmatched junction bases numbered 9, after V lost 1 base and J lost 0 bases. This CDR3 has 19 amino acids. CDR1 is DFQATT, CDR2 SNEGSKA, per germline (reference sequence). CDR3 sequence (DNA): TGCAGTGCTAGAGGGAAACTAGCGGGGGGGCTTAGCTCCTACAATGAGCAGTTCTTC. It specifies CSARGKLAGGLSSYNEQFF.

This clonotype was observed many times. The V and J genes are TRBV5-6 and TRBJ1-5, with no clear D. Trimming cost V 4 bases and J 4 bases, with 12 bases left between them. This CDR3 comprises 14 residues. Germline V lookup: CDR1 SGHDT, CDR2 YYEEEE. CDR3 in amino acids: CASSIGPTNQPQHF. The DNA of the CDR3 is TGTGCCAGCAGCATAGGACCGACAAATCAGCCCCAGCATTTT.

On this clonotype: One junction end disagrees with the germline gene, perhaps due to a read error. The chain recombines TRBV27 with TRBJ2-5; weak D call: TRBD1 (6 bases). The CDR3 extends over 15 amino acids. Germline CDR1 and CDR2: MNHEY and SMNVEV (reference sequence). CDR3 amino acids: CTSSLFQGRLETQYF. The CDR3 DNA reads TGTACCAGCAGTTTATTTCAGGGGCGGTTGGAGACCCAGTACTTC.

The chain uses TRBV28 and TRBJ1-5; TRBD1 might be the D (6 bases). The V end lost 3 bases, the J end lost 6 bases, and 15 bases lay between the germline ends. The CDR3 totals 15 residues. CDR1 is MDHEN and CDR2 is SYDVKM in the germline V gene. The CDR3 DNA sequence: TGTGCCAGCAGTTTGGGTCAGGGGTTCACTCAGCCCCAGCATTTT. It yields the protein CASSLGQGFTQPQHF.

This clonotype appeared many times. The chain couples TRBV27 to TRBJ2-1; D assignment may be TRBD1 or TRBD2 (6 bases each). Germline CDR1 MNHEY, CDR2 SMNVEV (reference sequence). Trimming took off 6 bases at V and 4 bases at J, with 13 bases between the two ends. This CDR3 is 14 amino acids long. The CDR3 loop is CASSLGGLYNEQFF. CDR3 nucleotides: TGTGCCAGCAGCCTAGGGGGGCTGTACAATGAGCAGTTCTTC.

This clonotype was seen a few times. This chain uses TRBV20-1 with TRBJ2-1, with 7 positions matching TRBD2. Germline CDR1 DFQATT, CDR2 SNEGSKA (reference sequence). The CDR3 consists of 15 residues. V shed 3 bases, J shed 0 bases, and the junction held 5 bases outside the gene matches. In DNA, the CDR3 is TGCAGTGCTAGGGGACTATCCCTCTCCTACAATGAGCAGTTCTTC. Its protein product is CSARGLSLSYNEQFF.

The rearrangement uses TRBV28 and TRBJ1-3; D uncertain. The CDR3 length is 16 residues. V lost 2 bases and J lost 4, with 15 bases in between. Per the germline V gene, CDR1 is MDHEN and CDR2 is SYDVKM. The CDR3 coding sequence is TGTGCCAGCAGTTTAGTCGACCCGACTCTGGGAAACACCATATATTTT. Its translation is CASSLVDPTLGNTIYF.

The chain employs TRBV2 and TRBJ2-7, with 8 bases identical to TRBD2. Germline CDR1 is SNHLY and CDR2 is FYNNEI. The CDR3 loop spans 13 amino acids. The V and J ends lost 10 bases and 3 bases, in that order; junction bases with no gene match: 8. This CDR3 is CATSGGPIYEQYF. The CDR3 nucleotides read TGTGCCACCAGCGGGGGCCCCATCTACGAGCAGTACTTC.

In this sample, this clonotype turned up many times. The chain combines TRBV7-9 with TRBJ2-7; D gene uncertain. The CDR3 spans 12 residues. V was pared by 6 bases and J by 1 base, with 7 bases between. Germline V gene sequence: CDR1 SEHNR, CDR2 FQNEAQ (reference sequence). Here the CDR3 DNA reads TGTGCCAGCAGTAAGACGTCCTACGAGCAGTACTTC. Translation: CASSKTSYEQYF.

A few counts support this clonotype. The chain links TRBV20-1 to TRBJ2-1, with 9 bases aligning to TRBD1. The CDR3 extends over 16 amino acids. Germline CDR1 DFQATT, CDR2 SNEGSKA (reference sequence). With V trimmed by 5 bases and J by 3 bases, 11 bases remained unmatched. The CDR3 region is CSALGEGTGIYNEQFF. The DNA for the CDR3 is TGCAGTGCTCTTGGGGAAGGGACAGGGATCTACAATGAGCAGTTCTTC.

This clonotype was counted between two and nine times. The chain joins TRBV19 to TRBJ2-5; unclear D gene. This CDR3 has 13 residues. V was shortened by 8 bases and J by 5 bases, with 15 bases between the two germline ends. Germline V gives CDR1 LNHDA, CDR2 SQIVND (reference sequence). In nucleotides, the CDR3 is TGTGCCAGTCGAAGGTCCTTATTTGAGACCCAGTACTTC. Translated: CASRRSLFETQYF.